This T cell receptor beta chain is from a study of T cell responses to AZD1222 COVID-19 vaccine. CDR1 is MNHEY, CDR2 SVGAGI, per germline. The CDR3 totals 14 residues. The junction had 4 bases not matched to a gene; V was cut back by 5 bases and J by 1 base. Some clones are missing from TCRdb's copy, which holds only in-frame ones; the method was immunoSEQ multiplex PCR. The sample carries about 81,000 clones, approximately 90% recorded once. The specimen was peripheral blood, collected 28 days after the second AZD1222 dose. The genes are TRBV6-5 and TRBJ2-7; 8 bases line up with TRBD1. The TCR sequence derives from an adult who received the AZD1222 COVID-19 vaccine. The CDR3 DNA reads as TGTGCCAGCAGTCGACAGGGGATGTCCTACGAGCAGTACTTC. This sequence encodes CASSRQGMSYEQYF.